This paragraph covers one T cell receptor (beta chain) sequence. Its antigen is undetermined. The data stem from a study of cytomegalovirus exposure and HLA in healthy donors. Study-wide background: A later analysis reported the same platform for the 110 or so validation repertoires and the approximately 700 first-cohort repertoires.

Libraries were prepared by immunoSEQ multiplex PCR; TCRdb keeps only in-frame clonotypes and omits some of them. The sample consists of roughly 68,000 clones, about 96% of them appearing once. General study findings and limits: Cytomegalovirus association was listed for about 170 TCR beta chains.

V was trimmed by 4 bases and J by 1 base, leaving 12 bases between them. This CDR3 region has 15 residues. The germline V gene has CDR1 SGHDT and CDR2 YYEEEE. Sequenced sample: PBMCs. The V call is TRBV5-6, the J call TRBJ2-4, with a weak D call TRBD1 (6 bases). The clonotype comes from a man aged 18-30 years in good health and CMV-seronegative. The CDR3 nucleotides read TGTGCCAGCAGCCCTACAGGGATTGCCAAAAACATTCAGTACTTC. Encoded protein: CASSPTGIAKNIQYF.